Included here is one TCR beta chain sequence, with context. The data were taken from a study of shared clonotypes between healthy human individuals. The repertoire was sequenced with immunoSEQ multiplex PCR; TCRdb's copy has only in-frame clones and lacks some. The profile covers 2.3 million or so clones, with approximately 93% appearing a single time and under 0.45% taken by the ten largest. V shed 3 bases, J shed 0 bases, and the junction held 5 bases outside the gene matches. CDR3 size: 16 residues. Germline lookup yields CDR1 KGHSH and CDR2 LQKENI. Sample: naive CD4+ T cells from PBMCs. Stated subset: CD45RA+ positively selected. The sequence was obtained from a man aged 18 to 29 in good health. Some clones in this sample may be carry-over from other donors' samples. This chain connects TRBV18 to TRBJ1-2; 9 nucleotides align to TRBD1. CDR3 sequence: CASSPGQGRSNYGYTF. The CDR3 nucleotides are TGTGCCAGCTCACCTGGACAGGGGCGATCTAACTATGGCTACACCTTC.